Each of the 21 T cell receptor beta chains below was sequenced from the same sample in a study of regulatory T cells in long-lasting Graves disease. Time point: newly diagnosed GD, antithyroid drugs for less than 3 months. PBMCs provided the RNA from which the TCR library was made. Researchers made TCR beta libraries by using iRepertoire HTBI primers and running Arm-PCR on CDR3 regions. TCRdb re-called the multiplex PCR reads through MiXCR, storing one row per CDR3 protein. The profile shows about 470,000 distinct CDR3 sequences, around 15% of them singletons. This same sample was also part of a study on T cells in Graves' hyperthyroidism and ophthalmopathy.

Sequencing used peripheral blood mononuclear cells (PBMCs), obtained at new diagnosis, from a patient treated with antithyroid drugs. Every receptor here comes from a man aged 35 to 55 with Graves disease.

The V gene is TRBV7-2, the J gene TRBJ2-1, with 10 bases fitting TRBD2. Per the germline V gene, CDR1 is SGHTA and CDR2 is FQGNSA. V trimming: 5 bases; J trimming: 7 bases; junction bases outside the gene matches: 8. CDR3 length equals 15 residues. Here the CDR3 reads CASSRETSGKNEQFF. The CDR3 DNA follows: TGTGCCAGCAGCCGAGAAACTAGCGGGAAAAATGAGCAGTTCTTC.

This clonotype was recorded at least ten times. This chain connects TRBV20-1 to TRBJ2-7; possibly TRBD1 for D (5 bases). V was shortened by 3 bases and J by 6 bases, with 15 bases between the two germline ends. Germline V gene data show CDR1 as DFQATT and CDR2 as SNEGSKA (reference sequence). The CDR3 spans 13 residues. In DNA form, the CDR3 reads TGCAGTGCTAGGGAACTCCAGGGCCTCGAGCAGTACTTC. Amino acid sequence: CSARELQGLEQYF.

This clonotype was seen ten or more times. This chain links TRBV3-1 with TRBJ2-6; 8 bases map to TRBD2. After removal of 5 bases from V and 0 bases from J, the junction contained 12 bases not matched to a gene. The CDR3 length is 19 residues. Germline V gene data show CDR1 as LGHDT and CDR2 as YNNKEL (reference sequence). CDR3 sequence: CASSLRSGGPYSGANVLTF. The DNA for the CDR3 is TGTGCCAGCAGCTTACGGAGCGGGGGACCCTACTCTGGGGCCAACGTCCTGACTTTC.

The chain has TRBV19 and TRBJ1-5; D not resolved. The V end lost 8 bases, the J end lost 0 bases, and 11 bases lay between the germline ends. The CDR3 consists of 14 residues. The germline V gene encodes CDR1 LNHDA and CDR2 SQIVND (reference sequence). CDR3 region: CASGTQDSNQPQHF. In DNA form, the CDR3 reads TGTGCCAGTGGAACCCAAGATAGCAATCAGCCCCAGCATTTT. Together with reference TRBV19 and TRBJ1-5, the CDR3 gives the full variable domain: DGGITQSPKYLFRKEGQNVTLSCEQNLNHDAMYWYRQDPGQGLRLIYYSQIVNDFQKGDIAEGYSVSREKKESFPLTVTSAQKNPTAFYLCASGTQDSNQPQHFGDGTRLSIL.

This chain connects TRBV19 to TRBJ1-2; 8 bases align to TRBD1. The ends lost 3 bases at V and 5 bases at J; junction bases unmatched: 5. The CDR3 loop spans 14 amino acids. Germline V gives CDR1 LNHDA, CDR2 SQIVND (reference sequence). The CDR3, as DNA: TGTGCCAGTAGTATGCGGGACAGGTCATATGGCTACACCTTC. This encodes CASSMRDRSYGYTF.

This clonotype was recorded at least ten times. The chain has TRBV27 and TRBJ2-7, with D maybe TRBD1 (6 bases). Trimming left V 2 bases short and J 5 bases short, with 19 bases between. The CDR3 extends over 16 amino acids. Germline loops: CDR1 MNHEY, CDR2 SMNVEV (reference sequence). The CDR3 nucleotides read TGTGCCAGCAGTTTACTTGGTGTCAGGGGAGCCAACGAGCAGTACTTC. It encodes CASSLLGVRGANEQYF.

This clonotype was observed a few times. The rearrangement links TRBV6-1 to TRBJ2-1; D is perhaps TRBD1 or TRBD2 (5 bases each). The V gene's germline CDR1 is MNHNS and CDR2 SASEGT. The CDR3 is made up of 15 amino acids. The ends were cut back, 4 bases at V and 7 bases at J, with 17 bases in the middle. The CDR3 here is CASSAERGDGNEQFF. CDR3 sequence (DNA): TGTGCCAGCAGTGCTGAGAGGGGCGATGGGAATGAGCAGTTCTTC.

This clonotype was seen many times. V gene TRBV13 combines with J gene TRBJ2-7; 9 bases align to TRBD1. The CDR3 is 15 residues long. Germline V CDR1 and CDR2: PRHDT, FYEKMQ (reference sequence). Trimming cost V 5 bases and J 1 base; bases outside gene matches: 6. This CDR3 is CASSRQGDYSYEQYF. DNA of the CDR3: TGTGCCAGCAGCAGACAGGGGGACTATTCCTACGAGCAGTACTTC. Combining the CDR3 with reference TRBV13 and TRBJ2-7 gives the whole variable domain AAGVIQSPRHLIKEKRETATLKCYPIPRHDTVYWYQQGPGQDPQFLISFYEKMQSDKGSIPDRFSAQQFSDYHSELNMSSLELGDSALYFCASSRQGDYSYEQYFGPGTRLTVT.

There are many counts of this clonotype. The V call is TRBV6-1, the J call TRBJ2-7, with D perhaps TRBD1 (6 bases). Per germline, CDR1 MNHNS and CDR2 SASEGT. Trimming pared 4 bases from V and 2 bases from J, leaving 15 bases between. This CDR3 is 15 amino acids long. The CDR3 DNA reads TGTGCCAGCAGTGGTCCCGGGACAACCACCTACGAGCAGTACTTC. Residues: CASSGPGTTTYEQYF.

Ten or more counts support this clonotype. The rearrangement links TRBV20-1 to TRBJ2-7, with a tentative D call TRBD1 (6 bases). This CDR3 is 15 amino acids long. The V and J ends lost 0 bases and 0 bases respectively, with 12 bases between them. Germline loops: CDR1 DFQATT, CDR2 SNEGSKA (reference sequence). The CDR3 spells CSAREDRKSSYEQYF. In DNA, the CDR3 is TGCAGTGCTAGAGAGGACAGAAAAAGCTCCTACGAGCAGTACTTC.

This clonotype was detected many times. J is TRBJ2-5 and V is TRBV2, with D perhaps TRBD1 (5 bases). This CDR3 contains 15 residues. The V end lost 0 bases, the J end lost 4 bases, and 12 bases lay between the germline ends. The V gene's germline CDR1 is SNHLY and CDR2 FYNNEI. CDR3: CASSEARYQGETQYF. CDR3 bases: TGTGCCAGCAGTGAAGCGAGGTATCAGGGAGAGACCCAGTACTTC.

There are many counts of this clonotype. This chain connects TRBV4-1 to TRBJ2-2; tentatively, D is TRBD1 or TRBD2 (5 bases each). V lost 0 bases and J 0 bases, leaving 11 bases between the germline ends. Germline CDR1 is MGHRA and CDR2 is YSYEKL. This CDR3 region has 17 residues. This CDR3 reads CASSQDRDGANTGELFF. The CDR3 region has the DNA TGCGCCAGCAGCCAAGATCGGGACGGCGCGAACACCGGGGAGCTGTTTTTT.

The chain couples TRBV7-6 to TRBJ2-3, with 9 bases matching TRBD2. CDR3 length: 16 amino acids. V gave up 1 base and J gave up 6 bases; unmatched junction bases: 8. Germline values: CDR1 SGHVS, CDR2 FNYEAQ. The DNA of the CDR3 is TGTGCCAGCAGCTTAGGGGCTAGCGGGATTTCGGATACGCAGTATTTT. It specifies CASSLGASGISDTQYF.

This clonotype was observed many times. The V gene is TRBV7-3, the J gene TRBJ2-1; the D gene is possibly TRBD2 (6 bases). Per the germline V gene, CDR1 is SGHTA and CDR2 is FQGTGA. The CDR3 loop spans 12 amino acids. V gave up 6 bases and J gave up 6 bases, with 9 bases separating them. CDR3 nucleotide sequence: TGTGCCAGCAGTCACGGGGGCAATGAGCAGTTCTTC. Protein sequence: CASSHGGNEQFF.

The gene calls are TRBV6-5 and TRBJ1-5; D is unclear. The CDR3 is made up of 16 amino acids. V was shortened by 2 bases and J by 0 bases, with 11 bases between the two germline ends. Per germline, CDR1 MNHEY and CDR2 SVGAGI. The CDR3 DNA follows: TGTGCCAGCAGTTACGGAAAGAGCTATAGCAATCAGCCCCAGCATTTT. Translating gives CASSYGKSYSNQPQHF.

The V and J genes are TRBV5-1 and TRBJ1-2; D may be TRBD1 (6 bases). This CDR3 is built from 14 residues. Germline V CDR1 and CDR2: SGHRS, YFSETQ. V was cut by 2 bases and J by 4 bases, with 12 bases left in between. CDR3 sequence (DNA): TGCGCCAGCAGCTTCGACAGGACCATCTATGGCTACACCTTC. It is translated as CASSFDRTIYGYTF.

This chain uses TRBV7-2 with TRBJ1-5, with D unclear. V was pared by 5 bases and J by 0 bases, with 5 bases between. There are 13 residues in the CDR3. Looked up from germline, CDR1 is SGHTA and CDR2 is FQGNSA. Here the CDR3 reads CASSPTSNQPQHF. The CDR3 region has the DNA TGTGCCAGCAGCCCTACTAGCAATCAGCCCCAGCATTTT. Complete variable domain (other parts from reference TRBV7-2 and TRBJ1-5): GAGVSQSPSNKVTEKGKDVELRCDPISGHTALYWYRQSLGQGLEFLIYFQGNSAPDKSGLPSDRFSAERTGGSVSTLTIQRTQQEDSAVYLCASSPTSNQPQHFGDGTRLSIL.

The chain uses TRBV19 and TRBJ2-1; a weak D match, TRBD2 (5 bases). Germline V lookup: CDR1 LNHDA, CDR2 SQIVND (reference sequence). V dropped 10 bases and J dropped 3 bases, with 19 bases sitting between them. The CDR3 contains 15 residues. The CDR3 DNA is TGTGCCACCACCCTCGGAGGTCTGGGCTACAATGAGCAGTTCTTC. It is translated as CATTLGGLGYNEQFF.

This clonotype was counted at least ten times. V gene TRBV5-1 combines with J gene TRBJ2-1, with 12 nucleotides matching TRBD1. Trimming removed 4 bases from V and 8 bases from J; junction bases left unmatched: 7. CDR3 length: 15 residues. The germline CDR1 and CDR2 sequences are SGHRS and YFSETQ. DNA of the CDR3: TGCGCCAGCAGCCCGGGGACAGGGGGCGTAGATGAGCAGTTCTTC. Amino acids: CASSPGTGGVDEQFF.

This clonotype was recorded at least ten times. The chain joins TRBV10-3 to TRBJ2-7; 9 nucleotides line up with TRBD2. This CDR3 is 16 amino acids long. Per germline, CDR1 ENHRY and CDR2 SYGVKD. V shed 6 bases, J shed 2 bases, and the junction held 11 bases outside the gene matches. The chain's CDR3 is CAISPLGLAEPYEQYF. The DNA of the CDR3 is TGTGCCATCAGCCCCCTGGGACTAGCCGAACCCTACGAGCAGTACTTC.

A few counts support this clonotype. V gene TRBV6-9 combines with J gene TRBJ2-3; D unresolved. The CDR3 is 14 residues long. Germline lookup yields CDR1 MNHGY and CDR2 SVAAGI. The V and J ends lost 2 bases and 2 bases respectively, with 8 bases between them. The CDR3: CASSYDMNTDTQYF. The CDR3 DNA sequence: TGTGCCAGCAGTTATGATATGAACACAGATACGCAGTATTTT.